The 30 T cell receptor beta chains reported below all come from one sample, sequenced in a study of sequential checkpoint blockade in melanoma. Profiling relied on immunoSEQ multiplex PCR, and the TCRdb table lists in-frame clones only, not all of them. The sample holds just over 9,000 clones, 70% to 80% seen once. Treatment meaning: randomized to nivolumab then ipilimumab (arm A) or the reverse (arm B). The material was CD8+ T cells sorted from blood (inferred from file names), obtained from a patient given nivolumab and ipilimumab in sequence. The receptors come from a human donor with melanoma.

The genes are TRBV4-1 and TRBJ2-2; TRBD1 matches at 8 bases. V lost 3 bases, J lost 3 bases, and 6 bases stayed unmatched. Germline V gene lookup returns CDR1 MGHRA and CDR2 YSYEKL. The CDR3 is made up of 16 amino acids. For the CDR3, the DNA is TGCGCCAGCAGCCATATACAGGGGGTAGACACCGGGGAGCTGTTTTTT. Encoded protein: CASSHIQGVDTGELFF.

Turning to this clone: A junction end diverges from the germline sequence, so it may reflect a read error. The CDR3 coding sequence is TGTGCCACCGGCAGCAGTATGGGACAAGGATACGAGCAGTACTTC. This codes for CATGSSMGQGYEQYF. The J gene is TRBJ2-7, the V gene TRBV15, with D possibly being TRBD1 (6 bases). The CDR3 runs to 15 residues. Germline V gene data show CDR1 as LNHNV and CDR2 as YYDKDF (reference sequence).

This clone was observed a few times. This sample includes further DNA sequences coding for the same CDR3. The chain is built from TRBV6-1 and TRBJ1-2; 9 nucleotides match TRBD1. Per the germline V gene, CDR1 is MNHNS and CDR2 is SASEGT. The V segment lost 6 bases and the J segment 8 bases; nucleotides outside the gene matches: 7. The CDR3 spans 13 residues. In DNA, the CDR3 is TGTGCCAGCAGCTCACAGGGGGCGGACGGCTACACCTTC. Translating gives CASSSQGADGYTF.

Notes on this clone: Other DNA sequences of this sample code for an identical CDR3. The chain employs TRBV19 and TRBJ2-1; possibly TRBD2 for D (6 bases). Germline lookup yields CDR1 LNHDA and CDR2 SQIVND (reference sequence). The CDR3 loop spans 14 amino acids. V was trimmed by 6 bases and J by 3 bases, leaving 12 bases between them. The CDR3 bases are TGTGCCAGTAGCCGAGGCGGGGACTACAATGAGCAGTTCTTC. Amino acid sequence: CASSRGGDYNEQFF.

This clone was observed a single time. The V and J genes are TRBV4-3 and TRBJ2-7; 7 bases are a match to TRBD2. Per germline, CDR1 LGHNA and CDR2 YSLEER. V was pared by 0 bases and J by 3 bases, with 5 bases of the junction left unmatched. The CDR3 totals 15 residues. CDR3 DNA: TGCGCCAGCAGCCAAGATTGGGGGGGGGTCTACGAGCAGTACTTC. As protein: CASSQDWGGVYEQYF.

Details on this clone: An end of the junction differs from the germline gene, which may be a read error. The CDR3 spells CASSLGTASRVF. The CDR3 DNA sequence: TGTGCCAGCAGTTTAGGGACAGCCAGCAGGGTCTTC. This chain uses TRBV27 with TRBJ2-1, with 7 bases aligning to TRBD1. CDR1 MNHEY and CDR2 SMNVEV come from the germline V gene (reference sequence). The CDR3 has 12 amino acids.

The rearrangement uses TRBV27 and TRBJ1-6; D is unresolved. The CDR3 loop spans 12 amino acids. CDR1 and CDR2 from the germline V gene are MNHEY and SMNVEV (reference sequence). V was shortened by 3 bases and J by 10 bases, with 7 bases between the two germline ends. As DNA, the CDR3 is TGTGCCAGCAGTTTTAGCGGATCACCCCTCCACTTT. Its protein is CASSFSGSPLHF.

In this sample, this clone turned up a few times. The rearrangement links TRBV18 to TRBJ2-7; TRBD2 is a possible D gene (6 bases). V was shortened by 4 bases and J by 2 bases, with 12 bases between the two germline ends. The CDR3 consists of 14 residues. Germline V gene lookup returns CDR1 KGHSH and CDR2 LQKENI. CDR3 sequence reads: CASSLGTSAYEQYF. CDR3 nucleotides: TGTGCCAGCTCACTTGGGACTTCCGCCTACGAGCAGTACTTC. Filled out from reference TRBV18 and TRBJ2-7, the complete variable domain reads NAGVMQNPRHLVRRRGQEARLRCSPMKGHSHVYWYRQLPEEGLKFMVYLQKENIIDESGMPKERFSAEFPKEGPSILRIQQVVRGDSAAYFCASSLGTSAYEQYFGPGTRLTVT.

J is TRBJ2-1 and V is TRBV7-6, with D possibly matching TRBD2 (5 bases). The germline gives CDR1 SGHVS, CDR2 FNYEAQ. The CDR3 contains 16 residues. Trimming took 0 bases from V and 6 from J, leaving 15 bases between them. The CDR3 nucleotides read TGTGCCAGCAGCTTAGCGCTTTCCAGCGAGGGCAATGAGCAGTTCTTC. This sequence encodes CASSLALSSEGNEQFF.

The CDR3 DNA follows: TGCGCCAGCAGCCCTAGCGGGACCTCCTACAATGAGCAGTTCTTC. It is translated as CASSPSGTSYNEQFF. The chain uses TRBV4-1 and TRBJ2-1; 9 bases match TRBD2. The germline V gene encodes CDR1 MGHRA and CDR2 YSYEKL. The CDR3 has 15 residues. V lost 4 bases, J lost 0 bases, and 1 base stayed unmatched.

The rearrangement uses TRBV9 and TRBJ2-1; a weak D match, TRBD2 (5 bases). CDR1 and CDR2 (germline): SGDLS, YYNGEE. With 0 bases removed from V and 6 bases from J, the gap between germline ends came to 13 bases. This CDR3 has 15 amino acids. The CDR3 loop is CASSVGGSPGNEQFF. CDR3 nucleotide sequence: TGTGCCAGCAGCGTAGGAGGGTCTCCGGGCAATGAGCAGTTCTTC.

The V call is TRBV5-1, the J call TRBJ2-7, with 8 bases matching TRBD1. Germline CDR1 SGHRS, CDR2 YFSETQ. The CDR3 loop spans 14 amino acids. V shed 2 bases, J shed 3 bases, and the junction held 4 bases outside the gene matches. The CDR3 loop reads CASSLGTGFYEQYF. For the CDR3, the DNA is TGCGCCAGCAGCTTAGGGACAGGATTCTACGAGCAGTACTTC.

J is TRBJ2-1 and V is TRBV2; perhaps TRBD2 as D (6 bases). Trimming left V 5 bases short and J 2 bases short, with 7 bases between. This CDR3 is 13 amino acids long. The germline CDR1 and CDR2 sequences are SNHLY and FYNNEI. Written as DNA, the CDR3 is TGTGCCAGCAGTAGGACTACCTACAATGAGCAGTTCTTC. This gives the protein CASSRTTYNEQFF.

CDR3 residues: CASSVGGENTGELFF. CDR3 coding DNA: TGTGCCAGCAGCGTAGGCGGGGAGAACACCGGGGAGCTGTTTTTT. The chain uses TRBV9 and TRBJ2-2, with TRBD2 as a possible D gene (6 bases). The V end was cut by 0 bases, the J end by 1 base, with 7 bases between. CDR3 length equals 15 residues. From germline, CDR1 is SGDLS and CDR2 YYNGEE.

This clone was detected only once. Other DNA sequences in this specimen translate into the identical CDR3. The chain is built from TRBV7-6 and TRBJ2-7; TRBD1 aligns across 7 bases. CDR3 length: 14 amino acids. CDR1 SGHVS and CDR2 FNYEAQ come from the germline V gene. V was pared by 4 bases and J by 0 bases, with 3 bases of the junction left unmatched. The CDR3 protein is CASSSGQNSYEQYF. As DNA, the CDR3 is TGTGCCAGCAGCTCGGGACAGAACTCCTACGAGCAGTACTTC.

The chain links TRBV7-8 to TRBJ2-7; perhaps TRBD2 as D (7 bases). CDR3 size: 16 residues. V was cut by 7 bases and J by 3 bases, with 22 bases left in between. The V gene's germline CDR1 is SGHVS and CDR2 FQNEAQ. CDR3 DNA: TGTGCCAGCACCCAAGAGGGAGGGGGATCAATCTACGAGCAGTACTTC. Amino acid sequence: CASTQEGGGSIYEQYF.

This clone was seen more than once but under ten times. This same CDR3 is encoded by further DNA sequences in the sample. This chain connects TRBV10-3 to TRBJ1-5; D not resolved. The germline gives CDR1 ENHRY, CDR2 SYGVKD. V gave up 0 bases and J gave up 7 bases, with 7 bases separating them. The CDR3 totals 13 residues. In nucleotides, the CDR3 is TGTGCCATCAGTGAGTCTGGAGGCCAGCCCCAGCATTTT. This sequence encodes CAISESGGQPQHF.

This chain uses TRBV4-1 with TRBJ2-7; perhaps TRBD1 as D (5 bases). The CDR3 is 14 amino acids. CDR1 and CDR2 from the germline V gene are MGHRA and YSYEKL. Trimming cost V 1 base and J 3 bases, with 10 bases left between them. CDR3 region: CASSQGQGYYEQYF. The CDR3 DNA sequence: TGCGCCAGCAGCCAAGGGCAGGGTTACTACGAGCAGTACTTC.

The chain recombines TRBV4-1 with TRBJ2-2, with TRBD2 as a possible D gene (6 bases). The CDR3 contains 12 residues. Germline V gives CDR1 MGHRA, CDR2 YSYEKL. V was shortened by 3 bases and J by 10 bases, with 9 bases between the two germline ends. This CDR3 is CASSHTGEELFF. As DNA, the CDR3 is TGCGCCAGCAGCCATACGGGGGAGGAGCTGTTTTTT.

This clone was seen only a few times. The chain has TRBV2 and TRBJ1-4, with D unclear. Germline V lookup: CDR1 SNHLY, CDR2 FYNNEI. The V and J ends lost 3 bases and 0 bases respectively, with 5 bases between them. The CDR3 totals 14 residues. The CDR3 reads CASSDGATNEKLFF. CDR3 in DNA: TGTGCCAGCAGTGACGGTGCAACTAATGAAAAACTGTTTTTT.

The chain recombines TRBV27 with TRBJ2-7; TRBD1 might be the D (5 bases). Germline values: CDR1 MNHEY, CDR2 SMNVEV (reference sequence). Trimming stripped 8 bases from V and 2 bases from J, with 13 bases between. The CDR3 extends over 13 amino acids. CDR3 DNA: TGTGCCAGCGTGGGCAGGGCCCCCTACGAGCAGTACTTC. Encoded protein: CASVGRAPYEQYF.

V gene TRBV15 combines with J gene TRBJ2-3; perhaps TRBD1 as D (5 bases). V dropped 4 bases and J dropped 0 bases, with 17 bases sitting between them. The length of the CDR3 is 17 residues. Germline-derived CDR1 and CDR2 are LNHNV and YYDKDF (reference sequence). This CDR3 reads CATSTTGSVSSTDTQYF. The DNA of the CDR3 is TGTGCCACCAGCACTACAGGTTCGGTTAGCAGCACAGATACGCAGTATTTT.

V gene TRBV7-9 combines with J gene TRBJ2-7; TRBD1 matches at 7 bases. CDR3 length: 13 residues. The V gene end was trimmed by 5 bases and the J gene end by 3 bases; junction bases not matched to a gene: 4. Germline CDR1 reads SEHNR; CDR2 reads FQNEAQ (reference sequence). CDR3 residues: CASSRTGNYEQYF. The CDR3 nucleotides are TGTGCCAGCAGCCGGACAGGTAACTACGAGCAGTACTTC.

This chain links TRBV15 with TRBJ2-3; D remains unclear. From germline, CDR1 is LNHNV and CDR2 YYDKDF (reference sequence). Trimming cost V 1 base and J 0 bases, with 8 bases left between them. This CDR3 is 15 amino acids long. The CDR3 region is CATSRVSASTDTQYF. The CDR3 nucleotides read TGTGCCACCAGCAGAGTCAGCGCGAGCACAGATACGCAGTATTTT.

This chain connects TRBV19 to TRBJ1-1, with D unclear. V gave up 3 bases and J gave up 0 bases, with 8 bases separating them. Germline V CDR1 and CDR2: LNHDA, SQIVND (reference sequence). The CDR3 length is 14 residues. DNA of the CDR3: TGTGCCAGTAGTATCCCAGGCATGAACACTGAAGCTTTCTTT. This encodes CASSIPGMNTEAFF.

This clone has a single count. The chain has TRBV6-5 and TRBJ2-5; the match to TRBD2 covers 12 bases. In germline, CDR1 is MNHEY, CDR2 SVGAGI. This CDR3 is 14 amino acids long. V shed 10 bases, J shed 2 bases, and the junction held 5 bases outside the gene matches. DNA for the CDR3: TGTGCCACCGGACTAGCGGGGCTTCAAGAGACCCAGTACTTC. Protein sequence: CATGLAGLQETQYF.

This clone has a handful of counts. The chain recombines TRBV9 with TRBJ1-4; a possible D gene is TRBD1 (6 bases). This CDR3 region has 15 residues. The V gene lost 10 bases and the J gene lost 6 bases, with 22 bases spanning the gap. Germline-derived CDR1 and CDR2 are SGDLS and YYNGEE. The CDR3 loop reads CAVGSGGRGDEKLFF. CDR3 nucleotides: TGTGCCGTAGGGTCCGGGGGGCGGGGGGATGAAAAACTGTTTTTT. Full variable domain (outside the CDR3, taken from reference TRBV9 and TRBJ1-4): DSGVTQTPKHLITATGQRVTLRCSPRSGDLSVYWYQQSLDQGLQFLIQYYNGEERAKGNILERFSAQQFPDLHSELNLSSLELGDSALYFCAVGSGGRGDEKLFFGSGTQLSVL.

This chain links TRBV4-1 with TRBJ1-3; 7 nucleotides align to TRBD1. The CDR3 spans 16 residues. The junction had 5 bases not matched to a gene; V was cut back by 1 base and J by 2 bases. Germline V CDR1 and CDR2: MGHRA, YSYEKL. DNA for the CDR3: TGCGCCAGCAGCCAAGCCAGGGGGGAGACTGGAAACACCATATATTTT. It yields the protein CASSQARGETGNTIYF.

The chain joins TRBV15 to TRBJ1-2; D is ambiguous. Germline V gives CDR1 LNHNV, CDR2 YYDKDF (reference sequence). The V end was cut by 2 bases, the J end by 6 bases, with 10 bases between. The length of the CDR3 is 13 residues. CDR3 loop: CATSRSREDGYTF. For the CDR3, the DNA is TGTGCCACCAGCAGATCTCGCGAGGATGGCTACACCTTC.

This rearrangement joins TRBV27 to TRBJ2-3, with D possibly TRBD1 on 6 matching bases. With 8 bases removed from V and 2 bases from J, the gap between germline ends came to 17 bases. The germline V gene encodes CDR1 MNHEY and CDR2 SMNVEV (reference sequence). The CDR3 runs to 15 residues. The CDR3 sequence is CASADRDTLTDTQYF. Here the CDR3 DNA reads TGTGCCAGCGCTGACCGGGACACTCTCACAGATACGCAGTATTTT.